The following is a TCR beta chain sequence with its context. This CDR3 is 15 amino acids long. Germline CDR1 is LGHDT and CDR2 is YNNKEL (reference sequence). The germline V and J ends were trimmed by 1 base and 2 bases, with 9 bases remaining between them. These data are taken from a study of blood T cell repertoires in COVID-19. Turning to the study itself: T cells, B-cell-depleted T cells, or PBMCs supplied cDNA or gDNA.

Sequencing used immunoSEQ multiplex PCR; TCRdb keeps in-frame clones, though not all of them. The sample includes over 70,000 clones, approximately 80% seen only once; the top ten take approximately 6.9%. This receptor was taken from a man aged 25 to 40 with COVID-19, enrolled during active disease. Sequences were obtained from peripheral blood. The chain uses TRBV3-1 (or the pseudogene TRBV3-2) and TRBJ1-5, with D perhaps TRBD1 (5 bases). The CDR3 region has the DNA TGTGCCAGCAGCCAAGGGGCCAGGGGCAATCAGCCCCAGCATTTT. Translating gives CASSQGARGNQPQHF.